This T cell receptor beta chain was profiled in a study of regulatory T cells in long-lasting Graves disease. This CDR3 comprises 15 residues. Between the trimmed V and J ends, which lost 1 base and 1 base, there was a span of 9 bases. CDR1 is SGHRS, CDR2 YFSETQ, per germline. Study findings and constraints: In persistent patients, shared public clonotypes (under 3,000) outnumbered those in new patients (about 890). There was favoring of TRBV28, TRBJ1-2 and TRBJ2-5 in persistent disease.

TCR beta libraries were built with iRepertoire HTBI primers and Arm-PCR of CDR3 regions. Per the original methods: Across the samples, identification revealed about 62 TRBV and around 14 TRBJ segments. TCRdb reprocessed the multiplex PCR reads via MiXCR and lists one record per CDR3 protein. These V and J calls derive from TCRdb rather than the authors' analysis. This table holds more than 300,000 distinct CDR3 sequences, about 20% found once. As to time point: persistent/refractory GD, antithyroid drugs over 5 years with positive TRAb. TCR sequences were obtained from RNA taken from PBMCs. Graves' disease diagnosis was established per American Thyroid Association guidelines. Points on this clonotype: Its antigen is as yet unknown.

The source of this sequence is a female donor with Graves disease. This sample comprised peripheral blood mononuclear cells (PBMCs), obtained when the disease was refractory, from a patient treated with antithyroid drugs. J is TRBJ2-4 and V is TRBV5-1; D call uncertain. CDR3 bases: TGCGCCAGCAGCTTGATTGCGAACGCCAAAAACATTCAGTACTTC. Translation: CASSLIANAKNIQYF. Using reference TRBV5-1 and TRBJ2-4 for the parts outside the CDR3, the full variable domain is KAGVTQTPRYLIKTRGQQVTLSCSPISGHRSVSWYQQTPGQGLQFLFEYFSETQRNKGNFPGRFSGRQFSNSRSEMNVSTLELGDSALYLCASSLIANAKNIQYFGAGTRLSVL.